Given below is one T cell receptor (beta chain) in context. This clonotype occurred a few times. No cognate antigen has been identified for it. One base away there is no much larger clone; base qualities are not given. TCR beta CDR3 regions were amplified from RNA transcripts. The first round of RT-PCR for the TCR CDR3 was performed with the HTBI primer set and the Qiagen OneStep RT-PCR kit. A second multiplex PCR round built the libraries, followed by size selection and purification. Sequencing of the libraries was done on an Illumina HiSeq2000 using paired-end 100 bp reads. On the authors' methods: SOAPnuke was used to process the raw data, throwing out any read that contained adapters or uncalled bases, had a mean Phred below 15, or lacked an exact constant-primer or identifier match. High-quality paired reads were merged with COPE v1.2.5, and unique nucleotide sequences were defined as clonotypes. Clonotypes were aligned to IMGT TRBV, TRBD and TRBJ reference segments using MiTCR v1.1. Analysis was restricted to V-J combinations with a frequency above 0.0001, which covered roughly 99% of repertoires. A TCS score was defined as the ratio between F50 (clonal expansion) and ExV (chaos), using BLOSUM62-based TCRdist between CDR3 peptides within each V-J. Welch's t-statistics and random forest reduced several hundred V-J features to 13, which were used in a naive Bayes classifier (R e1071). TCRdb reanalyzed the raw reads on its own, using fastp at Q25 for trimming and MiXCR for clone calling, and kept in-frame beta chains. CDR3 protein duplicates are merged, each entry listing the most common genes and DNA. The V and J calls were determined by TCRdb, not by the authors. This sample holds fewer than 900,000 distinct CDR3 sequences; approximately 16% were observed only once. Approximately 8% of the sample belongs to the ten largest clones.

The data belong to a study of T cells in Graves' hyperthyroidism and ophthalmopathy (dated by TCRdb to the late 2010s). General notes on the study: Peripheral blood was collected at initial diagnosis, before any treatment. To identify TCR V-J signatures that set the groups apart, the researchers used a discovery cohort of about a hundred patients, made up of roughly 40 with Graves' ophthalmopathy and around 58 with stable Graves' hyperthyroidism. Whether ophthalmopathy could be predicted prospectively was tested in an independent validation cohort made up of approximately 19 hyperthyroidism patients plus 17 patients who later progressed to ophthalmopathy. The roughly 91 discovery patients were randomly split 7:3 into training and test sets. In addition, the study compared T-cell repertoires in thyroid tissue and in blood from roughly six Graves' hyperthyroidism patients. After blood sampling, hyperthyroidism patients were treated with methimazole at a starting dose of 30 mg daily, and ophthalmopathy patients were treated with high-dose intravenous methylprednisolone. TCR Vbeta CDR3 sequencing of 135 peripheral blood samples (43 ophthalmopathy, about 74 hyperthyroidism and approximately 17 progressor patients) is reported in the paper. Summary of the overall study and its limitations: In validation, the model predicted progression to ophthalmopathy with approximately 69% sensitivity and 72% to 75% specificity, a median of about 6.7 months before onset. Blood samples also contained most of the expanded thyroid clonotypes (frequency above 0.001), which suggests that blood repertoires may reflect thyroid immune responses. Ophthalmopathy was separated from stable hyperthyroidism by a 13 V-J signature model, with 85% to 90% sensitivity and 81% to 82% specificity obtained in cross-validation and 80%/75% obtained in testing. No statistical method was used to fix the sample size in advance, and group allocation was not hidden from the investigators.

The germline ends are 10 bases apart after V is trimmed by 10 bases and J by 2 bases. From the cysteine up to the phenylalanine, the CDR3 has a length of 12 residues. Only CDR3 DNA remains: 36 bases, in frame from the first base. Sequences MNHNS (CDR1) and SASEGT (CDR2) are obtained from the germline V gene. A patient counted as having stable Graves' hyperthyroidism if no progression to ophthalmopathy occurred over 18 months of follow-up. Hyperthyroidism patients were newly diagnosed, with disease duration under 2 months, and aged 18 to 65 years. The study excluded patients with uncontrolled infections, other autoimmune diseases, pregnancy or lactation. Diagnoses relied on clinical symptoms, serum thyroxine and TRAb, thyroid ultrasound and orbital computed tomography. PBMCs were separated from 10 ml of fresh peripheral blood using Ficoll-Paque density gradient centrifugation. Total RNA was extracted with Trizol reagent, and quality was checked on an Agilent 2100 Bioanalyzer.

This sequence originates from a man aged 18 to 35 with Graves' hyperthyroidism. The chain couples TRBV6-1 to TRBJ2-3, with the D gene not confidently named. Sample: blood. The CDR3 region reads CATTGNTDTQYF. At the DNA level, the sequence is TGTGCCACTACCGGCAACACAGATACGCAGTATTTT.